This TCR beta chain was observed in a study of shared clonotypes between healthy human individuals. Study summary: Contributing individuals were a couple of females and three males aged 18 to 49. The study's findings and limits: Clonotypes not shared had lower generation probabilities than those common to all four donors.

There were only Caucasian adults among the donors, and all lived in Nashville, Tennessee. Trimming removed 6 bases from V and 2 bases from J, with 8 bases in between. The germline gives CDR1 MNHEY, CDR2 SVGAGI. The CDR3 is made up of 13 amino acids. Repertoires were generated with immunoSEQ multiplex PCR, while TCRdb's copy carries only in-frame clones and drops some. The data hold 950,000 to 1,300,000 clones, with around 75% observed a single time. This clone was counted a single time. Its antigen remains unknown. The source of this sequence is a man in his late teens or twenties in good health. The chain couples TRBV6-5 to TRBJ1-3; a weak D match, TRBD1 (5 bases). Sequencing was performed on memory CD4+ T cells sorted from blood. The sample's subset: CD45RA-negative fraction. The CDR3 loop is CASSPGPGNTIYF. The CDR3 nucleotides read TGTGCCAGCAGCCCAGGGCCTGGAAACACCATATATTTT.